This TCR beta chain came from a study of cytomegalovirus exposure and HLA in healthy donors. About the study: A previous analysis identified 100 million to 120 million unique TCR beta sequences derived from around 180 million T cells.

CDR1 and CDR2 (germline): MNHEY, SVGAGI. There are 13 residues in the CDR3. V was pared by 7 bases and J by 1 base, with 10 bases between. The study, taken as a whole, reports: A later analysis showed TCR association rates differing by HLA locus, peaking at DRB1 and lowest at HLA-C. Analysis was carried out at a later point, and it linked a missense DCLRE1C variant to TCR beta V- and J-gene trimming. Diagnosis of cytomegalovirus status made by the classifier reportedly showed high specificity and sensitivity.

As regards this clone: Its antigen is unknown.

PCR involved 60 Vbeta and 13 Jbeta primers. This table comes from immunoSEQ multiplex PCR, and its TCRdb copy is limited to in-frame clones, with some not included. The repertoire includes approximately 280,000 clones, roughly 89% of them detected once, and 4% sits in the top ten. Sequencing was performed on PBMCs. The sequence was obtained from a man in his forties in good health and CMV-seropositive. The rearrangement links TRBV6-5 to TRBJ1-1; no definite D call. CDR3 region: CASTRKRNTEAFF. The CDR3, as DNA: TGTGCCAGCACCAGAAAAAGGAACACTGAAGCTTTCTTT.